Following are 18 T cell receptor beta chains from one sample sequenced in a study of T cell changes during pregnancy in multiple sclerosis. Sequencing was performed with immunoSEQ multiplex PCR; in TCRdb, only in-frame clones are kept and a portion is missing. The sample shows around 56,000 clones, approximately 90% of them seen only once. Sequencing used peripheral blood, obtained in the first trimester of pregnancy. The receptors here all came from a female donor in good health, enrolled as a control in a pregnancy study.

This clone is a singleton in its sample. V is TRBV4-2 and J is TRBJ2-7, with 16 bases fitting TRBD2. After removal of 0 bases from V and 5 bases from J, the junction contained 10 bases not matched to a gene. CDR3 size: 19 residues. Germline assignment: CDR1 LGHNA and CDR2 YNFKEQ. This chain's CDR3 is CASSQDLRGLAGGTHEQYF. The CDR3 bases are TGTGCCAGCAGCCAAGATCTTCGGGGACTAGCGGGGGGGACCCACGAGCAGTACTTC.

Here the CDR3 DNA reads TGTGCCACCAGCAGAGGGGCAGGGGACAATCAGCCCCAGCATTTT. It specifies CATSRGAGDNQPQHF. J is TRBJ1-5 and V is TRBV15, with a possible D match to TRBD1 (6 bases). Trimming cost V 1 base and J 3 bases, with 10 bases left between them. The CDR3 is 15 residues long. From germline, CDR1 is LNHNV and CDR2 YYDKDF (reference sequence). The variable domain in full, with the rest retrieved from reference TRBV15 and TRBJ1-5, is DAMVIQNPRYQVTQFGKPVTLSCSQTLNHNVMYWYQQKSSQAPKLLFHYYDKDFNNEADTPDNFQSRRPNTSFCFLDIRSPGLGDTAMYLCATSRGAGDNQPQHFGDGTRLSIL.

This sequence joins TRBV20-1 and TRBJ1-1; the D gene is possibly TRBD1 (6 bases). The CDR3 is 11 amino acids. CDR1 is DFQATT and CDR2 is SNEGSKA in the germline V gene (reference sequence). The CDR3 sequence: CRATGNTEAFF. The CDR3 DNA is TGCAGAGCGACAGGGAACACTGAAGCTTTCTTT.

The chain joins TRBV5-6 to TRBJ1-1; the D gene is possibly TRBD1 (6 bases). V lost 2 bases to trimming and J lost 8 bases, with 10 bases between them. Germline values: CDR1 SGHDT, CDR2 YYEEEE. The CDR3 has 12 residues. CDR3 sequence (DNA): TGTGCCAGCAGCTTTAGGCAGGGGGAAGCTTTCTTT. Translation gives CASSFRQGEAFF.

This clone has more than one count but fewer than ten. The chain couples TRBV28 to TRBJ1-5; 10 nucleotides match TRBD1. The V segment lost 4 bases and the J segment 6 bases; nucleotides outside the gene matches: 6. The V gene's germline CDR1 is MDHEN and CDR2 SYDVKM. The length of the CDR3 is 15 residues. The CDR3: CASSSPGQGTQPQHF. The CDR3 coding sequence is TGTGCCAGCAGTTCCCCGGGACAGGGGACTCAGCCCCAGCATTTT.

The V gene is TRBV7-8, the J gene TRBJ1-5, with D tentatively TRBD1 (6 bases). CDR1 and CDR2 from the germline V gene are SGHVS and FQNEAQ. Trimming left V 6 bases short and J 0 bases short, with 18 bases between. This CDR3 comprises 17 residues. In nucleotides, the CDR3 is TGTGCCAGCAGTCTCGAAGGCCAGGGGATTAGCAATCAGCCCCAGCATTTT. The encoded protein is CASSLEGQGISNQPQHF.

This chain links TRBV4-2 with TRBJ2-3; D perhaps matches TRBD2 (6 bases). V gave up 1 base and J gave up 5 bases, with 13 bases separating them. CDR3 length: 15 residues. Germline-derived CDR1 and CDR2 are LGHNA and YNFKEQ. CDR3 amino acids: CASSQAWGEGDTQYF. As DNA, the CDR3 is TGTGCCAGCAGCCAAGCTTGGGGGGAAGGAGATACGCAGTATTTT.

The chain is built from TRBV27 and TRBJ2-3, with D maybe TRBD1 (6 bases). The CDR3 has 12 residues. The V gene's germline CDR1 is MNHEY and CDR2 SMNVEV (reference sequence). V lost 6 bases and J 10 bases, leaving 14 bases between the germline ends. The CDR3 protein is CASSPAGDAQYF. CDR3 DNA sequence: TGTGCCAGCAGCCCCGCAGGGGATGCGCAGTATTTT.

V is TRBV27 and J is TRBJ1-4; a possible D gene is TRBD1 (5 bases). V gave up 2 bases and J gave up 7 bases, with 14 bases separating them. CDR1 MNHEY and CDR2 SMNVEV come from the germline V gene (reference sequence). There are 15 residues in the CDR3. In nucleotides, the CDR3 is TGTGCCAGCAGTTTAGCAGGGCTTCTGGGTGAAAAACTGTTTTTT. Its translation is CASSLAGLLGEKLFF.

The chain uses TRBV5-1 and TRBJ2-5, with TRBD2 as a possible D gene (8 bases). The CDR3 totals 18 residues. Germline CDR1 SGHRS, CDR2 YFSETQ. The V end lost 3 bases, the J end lost 0 bases, and 21 bases lay between the germline ends. CDR3 in DNA: TGCGCCAGCAGCTGGGGTAGCGGGACAGAGAAGTACCAAGAGACCCAGTACTTC. Residues: CASSWGSGTEKYQETQYF.

This clone was counted between two and nine times. V gene TRBV5-1 combines with J gene TRBJ2-2, with 10 bases that match TRBD2. Germline CDR1 and CDR2: SGHRS and YFSETQ. V was pared by 4 bases and J by 5 bases, with 11 bases of the junction left unmatched. The CDR3 has 17 amino acids. The CDR3 reads CASSPKAGGPGTGELFF. The CDR3 DNA reads as TGCGCCAGCAGCCCCAAAGCGGGGGGGCCGGGGACCGGGGAGCTGTTTTTT.

This chain connects TRBV6-1 to TRBJ2-7, with 14 bases fitting TRBD2. Germline V gene lookup returns CDR1 MNHNS and CDR2 SASEGT. V was clipped by 1 base and J by 6 bases; unmatched bases: 11. CDR3 length: 18 residues. CDR3 sequence (DNA): TGTGCCAGCAGTGAAGGACCCCGACTAGCGGGAGGGCCACGCGAGCAGTACTTC. Its protein is CASSEGPRLAGGPREQYF.

The chain couples TRBV30 to TRBJ1-2, with a possible D match to TRBD1 (6 bases). The CDR3 runs 13 residues. Trimming took 0 bases from V and 6 from J, leaving 11 bases between them. CDR1 GTSNPN and CDR2 SVGIG come from the germline V gene (reference sequence). CDR3 residues: CAWSVTGSDGYTF. The CDR3 nucleotides are TGTGCCTGGAGTGTAACAGGGAGCGATGGCTACACCTTC.

In nucleotides, the CDR3 is TGTGCCAGCTCACCTTTCGGACAGAACAATGAGCAGTTCTTC. Protein product: CASSPFGQNNEQFF. V is TRBV18 and J is TRBJ2-1; D is possibly TRBD1 (6 bases). CDR1 and CDR2 (germline): KGHSH, LQKENI. The CDR3 runs to 14 residues. The V end was cut by 3 bases, the J end by 5 bases, with 11 bases between.

V gene TRBV5-4 combines with J gene TRBJ2-7, with D perhaps matching TRBD1 (5 bases). Germline V gene data show CDR1 as SGHNT and CDR2 as YYREEE (reference sequence). The CDR3 covers 13 residues. V was clipped by 3 bases and J by 6 bases, with 13 bases between them. CDR3 DNA: TGTGCCAGCAGCTGGACAAGGGGTCGCGAGCAGTACTTC. It codes for CASSWTRGREQYF.

The V call is TRBV7-2, the J call TRBJ2-7, with 7 bases aligning to TRBD1. The trim removed 3 bases at V and 2 bases at J, leaving 13 bases unmatched. Germline V lookup: CDR1 SGHTA, CDR2 FQGNSA. The length of the CDR3 is 17 residues. Here the CDR3 reads CASSFPPRTGLAYEQYF. CDR3 DNA sequence: TGTGCCAGCAGCTTCCCACCGAGGACAGGCCTCGCCTACGAGCAGTACTTC.

This clone has just one count. The chain is built from TRBV6-5 and TRBJ2-7, with 7 nucleotides matching TRBD2. The V and J ends lost 2 bases and 5 bases, in that order; junction bases with no gene match: 6. The length of the CDR3 is 14 residues. The germline gives CDR1 MNHEY, CDR2 SVGAGI. The CDR3 nucleotides are TGTGCCAGCAGTTACCGCGGGAGCACCCACGAGCAGTACTTC. It encodes CASSYRGSTHEQYF.

This clone was counted a single time. V and J are TRBV27 and TRBJ2-7, with 7 bases fitting TRBD2. Per the germline V gene, CDR1 is MNHEY and CDR2 is SMNVEV (reference sequence). The CDR3 has 18 amino acids. V trimming: 2 bases; J trimming: 4 bases; junction bases outside the gene matches: 17. The CDR3 DNA sequence: TGTGCCAGCAGTTTAAGGGCGGGAGAGATGGTGGTACGATACGAGCAGTACTTC. Its translation is CASSLRAGEMVVRYEQYF.